This TCR beta chain derives from a study of T cell responses to AZD1222 COVID-19 vaccine (dated by TCRdb to about 2021). Regarding the study in general: AZD1222 recipients with second doses at about 4 weeks or about 12 weeks were pooled, because spike-specific TCR depth and breadth did not differ between schedules. A total of around 240 trial participants underwent TCR sequencing, of whom nearly 210 received two doses of AZD1222 and around 26 received two doses of the MenACWY control vaccine. Trial participants were enrolled by age into subgroups of 18-55, 56-69 and 70-plus years, and around 150, 28 and 57 TCR-sequenced participants, respectively, were included in these subgroups. General conclusions and limits of the study: The 56-69-year group was small, and its depth increase did not reach significance, likely because of low power. Conclusions about previously exposed vaccinees are limited, since just a handful of AZD1222 recipients were seropositive for SARS-CoV-2 at baseline. Participants were mostly white British, with more females than males. The authors suggested clonal diversity may have been underestimated. After two AZD1222 doses, spike-specific TCR breadth and depth were significantly higher than at day 0 and than in MenACWY recipients. Epitopes outside the regions mutated in the B.1.351 and B.1.1.7 variants were reportedly recognized by nearly half of the unique spike-specific TCRs. Because no day 14 peak-response samples were available, repertoires were characterized only after the peak T cell response. The vaccine-associated CD4 TCRs covered the entire spike protein, and the dominant responses fell in regions 160-218 and 743-854.

Remarks on this clone: Its binding antigen is unknown. The sample holds no much larger clone one base away, and base qualities are not on file.

The time point label on this specimen signifies: baseline before first vaccination. Vaccinee samples were obtained from the UK trials COV001 and COV002, which included a single-blind randomized controlled phase 2/3 trial of AZD1222 (ChAdOx1 nCoV-19) in healthy adults. For TCRbeta chain sequencing, PBMC samples were collected from trial participants at day 0 and at day 28 after the second dose. The CDR3 regions of human TCRbeta chains were analyzed by immunosequencing. From the authors' description of their analysis: Repertoire TCRs were checked for matches against a reference library of SARS-CoV-2-specific TCRs that had been generated using the MIRA antigen-specificity platform. Breadth meant the fraction of unique TCRs that were SARS-CoV-2-associated, whereas depth meant the fraction of total T cells that were SARS-CoV-2-associated. Using the MIRA data, each spike-specific TCR was mapped to the spike region that the TCR reacts to and placed in a CD4 or CD8 class. Log10-transformed breadth and depth values were compared by one-way ANOVA with Sidak's multiple comparisons tests. TCRdb took this table from immuneACCESS and kept in-frame rearrangements with V and J called. Such tables lack part of the clones; where checked against another copy, unresolved V genes explain under half of the gap, and the rest is unexplained. V and J calls and clone size are given by that table; D and trimming were obtained from the DNA. The sample table contains some 96,000 clones; only one count was recorded for around 89% of them. The ten largest clones take up more than 1.5% of the sample.

V loses 4 bases, J loses 3 bases, and the germline ends lie 13 bases apart. Looking up the germline V gene (reference sequence) yields CDR1 MNHEY and CDR2 SMNVEV. Taken from cysteine to phenylalanine, the CDR3 has 14 residues. CDR3 DNA only is kept here, 42 bases in frame from base 1. The sequencing here drew on peripheral blood, taken on day 0 of AZD1222 vaccination. The source is an adult in good health. The V and J genes are TRBV27 and TRBJ2-7; no D gene is confidently identified. The nucleotides are TGTGCCAGCAGTTCGACAAAAGGCTTCTACGAGCAGTACTTC. The translation is CASSSTKGFYEQYF.